These 14 T cell receptor beta chains share one sample of origin, sequenced in a study of a mutant IDH1 vaccine in newly diagnosed glioma. TCRdb keeps only in-frame clones here, not all; method: immunoSEQ multiplex PCR. The table lists tens of thousands of clones, approximately 80% of them singletons, with 4.7% in the top ten. The antigens these receptors bind are not known. Time point in this sample: week 35, safety follow-up. Vaccination comprised doses that each held 300 ug of mutant IDH1 20-mer peptide, plus topical imiquimod. The sequences come from PBMCs, collected from a glioma patient whose treatment included an IDH1 peptide vaccine. Receptor source: a woman aged 40 to 50 with glioma. Some clones in this sample may be carry-over from other donors' samples.

The genes are TRBV29-1 and TRBJ2-7; D not resolved. Trimming removed 3 bases from V and 4 bases from J, with 13 bases in between. This CDR3 comprises 13 residues. Germline V gene lookup returns CDR1 SQVTM and CDR2 ANQGSEA. The CDR3 reads CSVDGPASYEQYF. The CDR3 region has the DNA TGCAGCGTTGATGGGCCCGCGTCGTACGAGCAGTACTTC.

This chain links TRBV5-1 with TRBJ2-3; 11 bases are shared with TRBD1. The CDR3 is 15 amino acids. Per germline, CDR1 SGHRS and CDR2 YFSETQ. J gave up 4 bases and V 4 bases, and 5 bases lay outside the gene matches. The CDR3 protein is CASSRTDRGPDTQYF. CDR3 bases: TGCGCCAGCAGCCGGACGGACAGGGGGCCAGATACGCAGTATTTT. The entire variable domain, with the rest obtained from reference TRBV5-1 and TRBJ2-3, is as follows: KAGVTQTPRYLIKTRGQQVTLSCSPISGHRSVSWYQQTPGQGLQFLFEYFSETQRNKGNFPGRFSGRQFSNSRSEMNVSTLELGDSALYLCASSRTDRGPDTQYFGPGTRLTVL.

This clone was seen once. This sequence joins TRBV5-4 and TRBJ2-3; TRBD1 might be the D (7 bases). The CDR3 is made up of 14 amino acids. The V and J ends lost 3 bases and 7 bases respectively, with 15 bases between them. From germline, CDR1 is SGHNT and CDR2 YYREEE (reference sequence). The CDR3 protein is CASSSTTGDYTQYF. The CDR3 DNA reads TGTGCCAGCAGCTCAACCACAGGGGACTATACGCAGTATTTT.

This chain's CDR3 is CASYKQGRDTEAFF. The CDR3 DNA sequence: TGTGCCAGCTATAAACAGGGTCGGGACACTGAAGCTTTCTTT. The J gene is TRBJ1-1, the V gene TRBV27; D perhaps matches TRBD1 (6 bases). This CDR3 spans 14 amino acids. V was pared by 8 bases and J by 3 bases, with 16 bases between. CDR1 is MNHEY, CDR2 SMNVEV, per germline (reference sequence).

The genes are TRBV5-1 and TRBJ1-2; 8 nucleotides align to TRBD1. This CDR3 contains 15 residues. V lost 0 bases to trimming and J lost 8 bases; unmatched junction nucleotides: 9. CDR1 is SGHRS, CDR2 YFSETQ, per germline. The CDR3 region is CASSLGAGGKGGYTF. CDR3 sequence (DNA): TGCGCCAGCAGCTTGGGGGCAGGGGGCAAAGGAGGCTACACCTTC.

V gene TRBV4-1 combines with J gene TRBJ2-1; 13 bases are a match to TRBD2. The CDR3 sequence is 16 residues long. V was pared by 2 bases and J by 6 bases, with 4 bases of the junction left unmatched. Germline V gives CDR1 MGHRA, CDR2 YSYEKL. The DNA for the CDR3 is TGCGCCAGCAGCCAACCGACTAGCGGGAGGAGCAATGAGCAGTTCTTC. Residues: CASSQPTSGRSNEQFF.

The chain recombines TRBV5-1 with TRBJ1-4; tentative D call: TRBD1 (5 bases). Germline CDR1 is SGHRS and CDR2 is YFSETQ. CDR3 length: 14 amino acids. Trimming shortened V by 5 bases and J by 7 bases, and 15 bases separated the two germline ends. CDR3 in amino acids: CASSWGLGGEKLFF. CDR3 sequence (DNA): TGCGCCAGCAGTTGGGGCTTGGGGGGTGAAAAACTGTTTTTT.

The V gene is TRBV5-6, the J gene TRBJ2-7, with D possibly TRBD1 on 5 matching bases. The ends were cut back, 0 bases at V and 3 bases at J, with 7 bases in the middle. This CDR3 has 13 residues. Germline CDR1 SGHDT, CDR2 YYEEEE. CDR3 sequence (DNA): TGTGCCAGCAGCTTGGGCACAGGCTACGAGCAGTACTTC. Translated: CASSLGTGYEQYF.

V is TRBV4-3 and J is TRBJ2-1; D could derive from TRBD1 or TRBD2 (5 bases each). The germline V and J ends were trimmed by 1 base and 4 bases, with 14 bases remaining between them. The length of the CDR3 is 16 residues. CDR1 LGHNA and CDR2 YSLEER come from the germline V gene. CDR3 amino acids: CASSQGSGTRYNEQFF. The CDR3 DNA reads as TGCGCCAGCAGCCAAGGTTCAGGGACGAGATACAATGAGCAGTTCTTC.

Notes on this clone: Its ends do not fully match the called genes, so a read error is possible. This chain uses TRBV14 with TRBJ1-4; D is ambiguous. Per germline, CDR1 SGHDN and CDR2 FVKESK. The CDR3 extends over 18 amino acids. The CDR3 spells CAGSQGYAVASTNEKLFF. DNA for the CDR3: TGTGCCGGCAGCCAAGGATACGCAGTAGCCTCAACTAATGAAAAACTGTTTTTT.

This clone was picked up one time. The rearrangement joins TRBV11-1 to TRBJ1-4; maybe TRBD1 (5 bases). The CDR3 is 15 amino acids. The ends were cut back, 4 bases at V and 2 bases at J, with 11 bases in the middle. CDR1 and CDR2 (germline): SGHAT, FQDESV (reference sequence). The CDR3 region is CASSSSRVTNEKLFF. As DNA, the CDR3 is TGTGCCAGCAGCTCAAGCAGGGTCACTAATGAAAAACTGTTTTTT.

This clone was seen only a few times. The chain joins TRBV20-1 to TRBJ1-3, with D hard to call. This CDR3 spans 11 amino acids. Looked up from germline, CDR1 is DFQATT and CDR2 is SNEGSKA (reference sequence). V shed 4 bases and J shed 2 bases, with 3 bases lying between them. The CDR3 here is CSAIAGNTIYF. CDR3 DNA sequence: TGCAGTGCTATAGCTGGAAACACCATATATTTT.

V usage is TRBV5-1 and J usage is TRBJ2-7; 10 positions agree with TRBD2. V shed 0 bases and J 3 bases; nucleotides not matched to a gene: 6. Germline values: CDR1 SGHRS, CDR2 YFSETQ. The CDR3 consists of 16 residues. CDR3 DNA sequence: TGCGCCAGCAGCTTGGGTTTGGGACTAGCGAACTACGAGCAGTACTTC. Encoded protein: CASSLGLGLANYEQYF.

The V call is TRBV28, the J call TRBJ1-6, with D possibly TRBD1 on 6 matching bases. V dropped 6 bases and J dropped 14 bases, with 14 bases sitting between them. The CDR3 runs to 12 residues. The germline V gene has CDR1 MDHEN and CDR2 SYDVKM. CDR3 region: CASSRRGASLHF. The CDR3 DNA reads TGTGCCAGCAGCCGGAGGGGGGCTTCCCTCCACTTT. The full variable domain, completed using reference TRBV28 and TRBJ1-6, is DVKVTQSSRYLVKRTGEKVFLECVQDMDHENMFWYRQDPGLGLRLIYFSYDVKMKEKGDIPEGYSVSREKKERFSLILESASTNQTSMYLCASSRRGASLHFGNGTRLTVT.